In its sample, the clone carrying this T cell receptor (beta chain) was seen many times. Its specificity is not known. This sample was included in a study of T cell repertoires in cytomegalovirus infection. The wider study: Peptides in the study included HLA-C-restricted and HLA-B-restricted CMV epitopes. CMV infection and matching HLA type were both indicated by public TCR beta signatures.

TCRdb re-analysed the reads in MiXCR, keeping a single row per CDR3 protein. The sample shows 830,000 or so distinct CDR3 sequences, approximately 32% of them seen only once. Regarding the study as a whole: Predominance within the ex vivo response was attributable to HLA-C-restricted CMV-specific TCR beta clonotypes. The study identified carriers of CMV plus the relevant HLA from cumulative public TCR beta family frequency.

CDR1 SGHVS and CDR2 FQNEAQ come from the germline V gene. Trimming at V came to 5 bases and at J to 0 bases, leaving 10 bases not matched to a gene. The CDR3 is made up of 17 amino acids. The sample in question was cultured CD8+ T cells from PBMCs, obtained from culture after CMV antigen stimulation. The chain couples TRBV7-8 to TRBJ1-5; 7 positions match TRBD1. This TCR derives from a human donor in good health (CMV status not recorded). Some clones in this sample may be carry-over from other donors' samples. CDR3 nucleotides: TGTGCCAGCAGCGACCCGGGACAGATTTATAGCAATCAGCCCCAGCATTTT. It encodes CASSDPGQIYSNQPQHF.